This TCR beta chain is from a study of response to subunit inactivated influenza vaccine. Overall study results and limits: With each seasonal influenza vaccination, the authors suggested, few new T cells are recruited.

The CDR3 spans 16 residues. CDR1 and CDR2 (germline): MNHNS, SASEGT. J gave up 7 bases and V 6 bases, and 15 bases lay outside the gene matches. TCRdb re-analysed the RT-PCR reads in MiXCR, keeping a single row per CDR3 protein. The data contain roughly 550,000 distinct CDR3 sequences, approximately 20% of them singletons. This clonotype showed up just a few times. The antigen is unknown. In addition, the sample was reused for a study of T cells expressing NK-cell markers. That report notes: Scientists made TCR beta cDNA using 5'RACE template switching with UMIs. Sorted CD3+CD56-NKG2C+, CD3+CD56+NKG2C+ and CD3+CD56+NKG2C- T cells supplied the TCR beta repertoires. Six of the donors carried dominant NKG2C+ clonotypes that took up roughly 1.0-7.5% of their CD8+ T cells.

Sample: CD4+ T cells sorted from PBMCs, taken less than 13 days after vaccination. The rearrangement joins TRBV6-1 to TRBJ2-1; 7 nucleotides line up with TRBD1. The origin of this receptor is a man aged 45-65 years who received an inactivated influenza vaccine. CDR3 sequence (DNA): TGTGCCAGCAGATCAGTCTTTGACAGGGTAGTGAATGAGCAGTTCTTC. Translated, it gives CASRSVFDRVVNEQFF.